The rows below give T cell receptor beta chains drawn from one sample of a study of CD8 T cells in ankylosing spondylitis. TCRdb re-called the 5' RACE reads with MiXCR, one entry per CDR3 protein. This sample yields about 300,000 distinct CDR3 sequences, of which around 20% are seen a single time; approximately 3.7% belongs to the top ten. What was sequenced was blood, either unsorted or a sorted T cell fraction (not recorded which). All receptors come from a female donor with ankylosing spondylitis or in good health (not recorded which). The CDR3 runs from the conserved cysteine through the conserved F or W. The D gene is left open where the match is weak. Clone size appears in some rows only: once, few, many, or a class for an expanded clone.

J	D	size	V	CDR3	DNA
TRBJ2-1	-	-	TRBV5-1	CASSLRDSSTSYNEQFF	TGCGCCAGCAGCCTAAGGGACTCCTCGACCTCCTACAATGAGCAGTTCTTC
TRBJ1-1	-	many	TRBV29-1	CSVRDRYTEAFF	TGCAGCGTTCGCGACAGGTACACTGAAGCTTTCTTT
TRBJ1-6	-	few	TRBV15	CATSPSLGVLWSPLHF	TGTGCCACCAGCCCCTCCTTGGGGGTATTATGGTCACCCCTCCACTTT
TRBJ2-5	-	few	TRBV10-3	CATRGRETQYF	TGTGCCACCAGGGGTCGAGAGACCCAGTACTTC
TRBJ2-1	-	many	TRBV29-1	CSVALANTYNEQFF	TGCAGCGTTGCTCTAGCGAATACCTACAATGAGCAGTTCTTC
TRBJ2-5	-	once	TRBV9	CASSVRSSRGGETQYF	TGTGCCAGCAGCGTTAGGAGCAGTCGGGGTGGGGAGACCCAGTACTTC
TRBJ2-2	-	few	TRBV25-1	CASSGWLSSGELFF	TGTGCCAGCAGTGGGTGGCTCTCCTCCGGGGAGCTGTTTTTT
TRBJ2-5	-	-	TRBV28	CASSTQTERETQYF	TGTGCCAGCAGTACCCAGACAGAGCGCGAGACCCAGTACTTC
TRBJ2-3	TRBD2	-	TRBV20-1	CSGRAGGPDTQYF	TGCAGTGGCCGGGCGGGAGGGCCAGATACGCAGTATTTT
TRBJ1-1	-	many	TRBV6-2/TRBV6-3	CASSTLGGAFF	TGTGCCAGCAGTACCCTAGGGGGAGCTTTCTTT
TRBJ2-2	TRBD2	-	TRBV20-1	CSARERESTGELFF	TGCAGTGCTAGAGAGCGGGAGAGCACCGGGGAGCTGTTTTTT
TRBJ2-5	-	-	TRBV7-2	CASSLRWGQETQYF	TGTGCCAGCAGCTTAAGGTGGGGTCAAGAGACCCAGTACTTC
TRBJ2-5	TRBD2	many	TRBV20-1	CSARVASGRAQETQYF	TGCAGTGCTAGAGTTGCTAGCGGGAGGGCTCAGGAGACCCAGTACTTC
TRBJ2-4	TRBD2	few	TRBV20-1	CSARDPLAGAKNIQYF	TGCAGTGCTAGAGACCCACTAGCGGGGGCCAAAAACATTCAGTACTTC
TRBJ2-3	-	-	TRBV18	CASSPSRRSDTQYF	TGTGCCAGCTCGCCGAGTCGGAGGTCGGATACGCAGTATTTT
TRBJ2-3	TRBD2	-	TRBV11-2	CASSSGGPSDTQYF	TGTGCCAGCTCCTCGGGAGGGCCGTCAGATACGCAGTATTTT
TRBJ1-5	-	-	TRBV19	CASNPTIMGNQPQHF	TGTGCCAGTAACCCGACGATAATGGGCAATCAGCCCCAGCATTTT
TRBJ2-7	-	few	TRBV10-3	CAIRVGRSSYEQYF	TGTGCCATCCGGGTGGGAAGGAGCTCCTACGAGCAGTACTTC
TRBJ2-1	-	-	TRBV25-1	CASSDGSGSYNEQFF	TGTGCCAGCAGTGACGGGAGTGGGTCCTACAATGAGCAGTTCTTC
TRBJ1-4	-	many	TRBV3-1	CASRLWFDEKLFF	TGTGCCAGCAGACTTTGGTTTGATGAAAAACTGTTTTTT
TRBJ2-7	-	few	TRBV5-6	CASSLTNIADTYEQYF	TGTGCCAGCAGCTTAACGAATATAGCGGATACCTACGAGCAGTACTTC
TRBJ1-3	-	-	TRBV7-9	CASTSGGSTTYF	TGTGCCAGCACCTCGGGTGGGAGCACCACATATTTT
TRBJ2-1	-	few	TRBV9	CASSRETGSYNEQFF	TGTGCCAGCAGTCGTGAAACGGGATCGTACAATGAGCAGTTCTTC
TRBJ2-7	-	-	TRBV7-2	CATAREIGPYEQYF	TGTGCCACCGCCCGGGAGATAGGCCCCTACGAGCAGTACTTC
TRBJ2-6	TRBD1	few	TRBV5-5	CASTRDRGSGANVLTF	TGTGCCAGCACCAGAGACAGGGGCTCTGGGGCCAACGTCCTGACTTTC
TRBJ2-4	TRBD1	few	TRBV6-5	CASSYTRQGAGNIQYF	TGTGCCAGCAGTTACACCCGACAGGGGGCAGGAAACATTCAGTACTTC
TRBJ1-1	TRBD1	few	TRBV20-1	CSSEQGALPEAFF	TGCAGTTCCGAACAGGGGGCGCTCCCCGAAGCTTTCTTT
TRBJ2-7	TRBD2	-	TRBV6-1	CASRPPGLAGDEQYF	TGTGCCAGCAGACCACCCGGACTAGCGGGAGACGAGCAGTACTTC
TRBJ2-5	-	many	TRBV29-1	CSVEDLPTQYF	TGCAGCGTTGAAGATCTTCCAACCCAGTACTTC
TRBJ2-1	-	-	TRBV7-9	CATTEGPRNEQFF	TGTGCCACCACGGAGGGCCCTCGCAATGAGCAGTTCTTC
TRBJ2-7	TRBD2	-	TRBV3-1	CASSHWGGVPFYEQYF	TGTGCCAGCAGCCACTGGGGGGGAGTGCCGTTCTACGAGCAGTACTTC
TRBJ2-1	TRBD2	-	TRBV15	CATSSPGGTSFSNEQFF	TGTGCCACCAGCAGCCCCGGAGGGACTAGCTTCTCCAATGAGCAGTTCTTC
TRBJ2-5	TRBD1	-	TRBV20-1	CSATGQVKETQYF	TGCAGTGCTACGGGACAGGTCAAAGAGACCCAGTACTTC
TRBJ2-7	-	many	TRBV11-2	CASRTPGRSLPYEQYF	TGTGCCAGCAGGACGCCAGGACGTTCCTTGCCCTACGAGCAGTACTTC
TRBJ2-1	TRBD2	few	TRBV9	CASSPRGDSNQQFF	TGTGCCAGCAGCCCGCGGGGGGACTCCAATCAGCAGTTCTTC
TRBJ1-4	-	-	TRBV18	CASSPNRLGATNEKLFF	TGTGCCAGCTCACCAAACCGACTGGGTGCAACTAATGAAAAACTGTTTTTT
TRBJ2-5	-	few	TRBV7-2	CASSVTGTYQETQYF	TGTGCCAGCAGCGTCACCGGGACTTATCAAGAGACCCAGTACTTC
TRBJ1-2	-	many	TRBV12-3/TRBV12-4	CASSERGYGYTF	TGTGCCAGCAGTGAGAGGGGATATGGCTACACCTTC
TRBJ2-2	-	-	TRBV4-3	CASSQDSAFANTGELFF	TGCGCCAGCAGCCAAGATTCGGCTTTCGCGAACACCGGGGAGCTGTTTTTT
TRBJ1-4	-	-	TRBV10-3	CAIRPGSTNEKLFF	TGTGCCATCAGACCAGGATCAACTAATGAAAAACTGTTTTTT
TRBJ2-1	TRBD2	-	TRBV20-1	CSARTTSGRVRAYNEQFF	TGCAGTGCCCGAACTACTAGCGGGAGGGTGAGGGCCTACAATGAGCAGTTCTTC
TRBJ2-7	-	many	TRBV12-3/TRBV12-4	CASSFDPTGEQYF	TGTGCCAGCAGTTTTGATCCAACGGGCGAGCAGTACTTC
TRBJ1-1	TRBD1	-	TRBV7-2	CASSIRQGTEAFF	TGTGCCAGCAGCATCAGACAGGGCACTGAAGCTTTCTTT
TRBJ2-1	TRBD2	-	TRBV19	CASSSSGLAGADEQFF	TGTGCCAGTAGTTCATCGGGACTAGCGGGAGCCGATGAGCAGTTCTTC
TRBJ1-3	-	-	TRBV10-3	CATRVQASGNTIYF	TGTGCCACCAGAGTACAAGCCTCTGGAAACACCATATATTTT
TRBJ2-7	-	many	TRBV20-1	CSPGELYEQYF	TGCAGTCCGGGGGAGTTGTACGAGCAGTACTTC
TRBJ1-1	-	-	TRBV7-2	CASSLVPREAEAFF	TGTGCCAGCAGCTTAGTCCCACGGGAGGCTGAAGCTTTCTTT
TRBJ2-7	-	-	TRBV28	CASSPAVGQYF	TGTGCCAGCAGTCCCGCTGTAGGGCAGTACTTC
TRBJ2-4	-	few	TRBV18	CASSPPQGLAKNIQYF	TGTGCCAGCTCACCACCCCAGGGGCTAGCCAAAAACATTCAGTACTTC
TRBJ2-1	-	-	TRBV27	CASSLLSGRETFDNEQFF	TGTGCCAGCAGTTTATTGTCGGGGCGGGAAACATTCGACAATGAGCAGTTCTTC
TRBJ2-6	-	many	TRBV7-2	CASSPGRANVLTF	TGTGCCAGCAGCCCAGGCAGGGCCAACGTCCTGACTTTC